This T cell receptor (beta chain) emerged from a study of T cell repertoires in cytomegalovirus infection. Study-wide context: CMV infection together with matching HLA type was indicated by public TCR beta signatures. Overall study findings and caveats: Public TCR beta family frequency separated CMV-and-HLA carriers, including in an independent cohort. Dominant in the ex vivo response were TCR beta clonotypes restricted by HLA-C and specific for CMV.

TCRdb ran MiXCR on the reads and lists one entry per CDR3 protein. The sample has hundreds of thousands of distinct CDR3 sequences, about a sixth seen once. V lost 4 bases and J lost 2, with 11 bases in between. The germline CDR1 and CDR2 sequences are SEHNR and FQNEAQ (reference sequence). This CDR3 contains 14 residues. Regarding this clonotype: Antigen: not known.

The clonotype was recovered from a human donor in good health (CMV status not recorded). Some clones in this sample may be carry-over from other donors' samples. The specimen sequenced was PBMCs. The chain has TRBV7-9 and TRBJ2-5, with unresolved D. CDR3 nucleotide sequence: TGTGCCAGCAGCTCCTTAGGGATTCAAGAGACCCAGTACTTC. It codes for CASSSLGIQETQYF.